This TCR beta chain derives from a study of blood T cells in healthy people across ages. Findings and caveats of the study: Donor CMV status was unknown, possibly confounding expanded clonotype changes. Strong correlation was found linking TCR beta diversity to naive T cell percentage.

Primers used in a second PCR of roughly 7 to 11 cycles were a sample-barcoded 5' primer and a J-beta primer mix. All samples yielded 3 million or more CDR3-containing paired-end reads. MiXCR was run by TCRdb on the 5' RACE reads, yielding one entry per CDR3 protein. The table includes about 970,000 distinct CDR3 sequences, around 54% detected once. Concerning this clonotype: Its target is not known.

V lost 6 bases to trimming and J lost 10 bases, with 22 bases between them. The length of the CDR3 is 14 residues. Germline V gene sequence: CDR1 DFQATT, CDR2 SNEGSKA (reference sequence). Caucasian, healthy and from Russia, the donors were aged between about 6 and 100. The sequenced sample was blood. The sequence came from a woman in her sixties in good health. This chain connects TRBV20-1 to TRBJ2-1; D call uncertain. The CDR3, as DNA: TGCAGTGCCCCACCATTCGGAAGGAACTACGAGCAGTTCTTC. It specifies CSAPPFGRNYEQFF.